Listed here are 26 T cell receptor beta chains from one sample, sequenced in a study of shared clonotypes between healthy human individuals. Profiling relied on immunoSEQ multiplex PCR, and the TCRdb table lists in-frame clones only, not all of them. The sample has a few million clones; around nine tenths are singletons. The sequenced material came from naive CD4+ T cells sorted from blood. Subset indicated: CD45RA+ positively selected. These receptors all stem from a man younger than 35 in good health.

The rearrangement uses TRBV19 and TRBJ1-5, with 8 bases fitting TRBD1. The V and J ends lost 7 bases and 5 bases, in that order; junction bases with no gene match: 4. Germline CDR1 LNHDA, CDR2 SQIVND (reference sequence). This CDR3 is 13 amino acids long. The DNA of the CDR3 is TGTGCCAGTAACTTACAGGGGGATCAGCCCCAGCATTTT. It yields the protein CASNLQGDQPQHF.

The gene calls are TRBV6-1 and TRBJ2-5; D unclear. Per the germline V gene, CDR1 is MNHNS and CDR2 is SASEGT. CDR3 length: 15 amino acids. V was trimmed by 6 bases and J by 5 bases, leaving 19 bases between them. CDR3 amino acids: CASSPTRGSTETQYF. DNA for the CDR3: TGTGCCAGCAGCCCCACGCGCGGCTCTACTGAGACCCAGTACTTC.

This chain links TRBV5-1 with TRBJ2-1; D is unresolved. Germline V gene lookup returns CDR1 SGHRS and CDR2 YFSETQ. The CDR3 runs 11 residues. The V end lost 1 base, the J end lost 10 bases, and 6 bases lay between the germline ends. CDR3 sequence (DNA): TGCGCCAGCAGCTTGTTTGAAGAGCAGTTCTTC. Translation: CASSLFEEQFF.

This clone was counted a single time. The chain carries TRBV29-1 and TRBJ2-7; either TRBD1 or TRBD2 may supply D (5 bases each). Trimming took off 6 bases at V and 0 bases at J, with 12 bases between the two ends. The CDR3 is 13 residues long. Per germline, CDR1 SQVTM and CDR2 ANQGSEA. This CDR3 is CSVIGTFSYEQYF. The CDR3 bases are TGCAGCGTGATTGGGACGTTCTCCTACGAGCAGTACTTC.

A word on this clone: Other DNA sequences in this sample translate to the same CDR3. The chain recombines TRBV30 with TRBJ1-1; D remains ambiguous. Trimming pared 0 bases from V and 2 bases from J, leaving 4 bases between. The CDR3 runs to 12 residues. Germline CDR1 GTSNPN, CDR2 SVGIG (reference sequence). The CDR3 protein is CAWSVLNTEAFF. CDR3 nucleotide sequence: TGTGCCTGGAGTGTCTTAAACACTGAAGCTTTCTTT.

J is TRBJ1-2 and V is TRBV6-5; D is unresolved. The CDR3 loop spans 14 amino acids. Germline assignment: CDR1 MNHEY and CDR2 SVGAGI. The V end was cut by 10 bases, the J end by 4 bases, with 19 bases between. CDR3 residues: CAISQQRLPYGYTF. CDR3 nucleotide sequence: TGTGCCATCAGCCAACAGAGGTTGCCCTATGGCTACACCTTC.

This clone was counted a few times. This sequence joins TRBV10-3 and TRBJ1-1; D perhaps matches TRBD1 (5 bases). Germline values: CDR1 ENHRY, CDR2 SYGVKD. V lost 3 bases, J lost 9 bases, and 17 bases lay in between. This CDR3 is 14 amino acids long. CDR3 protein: CAISDQSVGRKAFF. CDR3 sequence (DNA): TGTGCCATCAGTGATCAATCGGTGGGACGGAAAGCTTTCTTT.

CDR3 protein: CASSLLAGSVTGELFF. In DNA form, the CDR3 reads TGTGCCAGCAGCTTATTGGCGGGATCGGTCACCGGGGAGCTGTTTTTT. V is TRBV7-2 and J is TRBJ2-2, with D possibly matching TRBD2 (6 bases). Germline V gene data show CDR1 as SGHTA and CDR2 as FQGNSA. The CDR3 is 16 amino acids. Trimming left V 2 bases short and J 4 bases short, with 14 bases between.

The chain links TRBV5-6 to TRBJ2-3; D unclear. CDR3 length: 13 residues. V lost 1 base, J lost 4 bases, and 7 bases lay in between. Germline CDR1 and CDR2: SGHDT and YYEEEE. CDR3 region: CASSLLAADTQYF. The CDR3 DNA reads TGTGCCAGCAGCTTGCTTGCTGCAGATACGCAGTATTTT.

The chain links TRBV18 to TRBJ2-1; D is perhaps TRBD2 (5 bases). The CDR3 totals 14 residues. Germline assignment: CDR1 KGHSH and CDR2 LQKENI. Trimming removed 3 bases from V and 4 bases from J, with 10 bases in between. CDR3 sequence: CASSPQGGYNEQFF. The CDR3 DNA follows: TGTGCCAGCTCACCTCAAGGAGGTTACAATGAGCAGTTCTTC.

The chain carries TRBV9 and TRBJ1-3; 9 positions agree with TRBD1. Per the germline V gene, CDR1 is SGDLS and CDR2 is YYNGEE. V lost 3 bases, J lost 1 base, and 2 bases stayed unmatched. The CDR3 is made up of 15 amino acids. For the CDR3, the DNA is TGTGCCAGCAGCGGCGACAGGGGGTCTGGAAACACCATATATTTT. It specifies CASSGDRGSGNTIYF.

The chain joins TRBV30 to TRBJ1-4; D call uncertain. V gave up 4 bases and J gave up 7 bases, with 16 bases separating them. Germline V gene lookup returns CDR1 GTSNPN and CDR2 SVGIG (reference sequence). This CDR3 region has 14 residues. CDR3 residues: CAWMRDWGSEKLFF. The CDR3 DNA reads TGTGCCTGGATGAGGGATTGGGGAAGTGAAAAACTGTTTTTT.

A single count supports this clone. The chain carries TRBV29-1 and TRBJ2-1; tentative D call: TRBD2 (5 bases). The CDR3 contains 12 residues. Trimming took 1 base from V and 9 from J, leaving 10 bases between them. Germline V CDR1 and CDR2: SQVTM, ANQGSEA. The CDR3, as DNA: TGCAGCGTTGAAGCGAGGGTTAGTGAGCAGTTCTTC. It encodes CSVEARVSEQFF.

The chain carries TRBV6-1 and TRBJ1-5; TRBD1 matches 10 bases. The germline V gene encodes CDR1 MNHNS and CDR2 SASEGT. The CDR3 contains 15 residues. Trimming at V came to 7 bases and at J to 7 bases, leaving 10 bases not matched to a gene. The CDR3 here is CASKGTGAGKQPQHF. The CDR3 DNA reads TGTGCCAGCAAAGGGACAGGGGCGGGGAAGCAGCCCCAGCATTTT.

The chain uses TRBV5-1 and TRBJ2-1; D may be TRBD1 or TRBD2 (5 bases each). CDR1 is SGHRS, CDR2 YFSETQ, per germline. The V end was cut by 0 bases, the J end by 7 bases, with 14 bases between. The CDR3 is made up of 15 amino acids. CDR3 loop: CASSLAQSEGNEQFF. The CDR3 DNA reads TGCGCCAGCAGCTTGGCCCAGAGTGAGGGGAATGAGCAGTTCTTC.

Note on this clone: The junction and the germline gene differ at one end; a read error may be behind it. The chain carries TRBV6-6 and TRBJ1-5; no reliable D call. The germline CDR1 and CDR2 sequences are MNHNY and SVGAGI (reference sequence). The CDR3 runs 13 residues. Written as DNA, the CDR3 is TGTGCGAGCACAGCCAGCAGCAATCAGCCCCAGCATTTT. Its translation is CASTASSNQPQHF.

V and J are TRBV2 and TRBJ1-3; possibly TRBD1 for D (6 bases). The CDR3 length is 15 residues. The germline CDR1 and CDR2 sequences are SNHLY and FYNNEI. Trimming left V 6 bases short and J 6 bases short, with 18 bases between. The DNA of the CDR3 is TGTGCCAGCAGGGGGGACAACGGACGCCCAAACACCATATATTTT. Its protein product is CASRGDNGRPNTIYF.

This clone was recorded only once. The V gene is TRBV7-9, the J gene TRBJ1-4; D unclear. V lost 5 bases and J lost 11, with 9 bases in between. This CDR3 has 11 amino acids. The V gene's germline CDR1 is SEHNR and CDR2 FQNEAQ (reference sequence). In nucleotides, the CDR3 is TGTGCCAGCAGCCCCGGCCCTAAACTGTTTTTT. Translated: CASSPGPKLFF.

The CDR3 sequence: CASQGARVRNSPLHF. DNA of the CDR3: TGTGCCAGCCAGGGGGCACGGGTCCGTAATTCACCCCTCCACTTT. This chain joins TRBV27 and TRBJ1-6; TRBD1 agrees at 8 bases. Trimming cost V 8 bases and J 6 bases; bases outside gene matches: 9. The V gene's germline CDR1 is MNHEY and CDR2 SMNVEV (reference sequence). CDR3 length: 15 residues.

The CDR3 here is CSAGIWGEQYF. In DNA, the CDR3 is TGCAGTGCTGGTATTTGGGGGGAGCAGTACTTC. The chain recombines TRBV20-1 with TRBJ2-5, with a tentative D call TRBD2 (6 bases). The CDR3 totals 11 residues. V lost 5 bases and J lost 11, with 15 bases in between. Germline-derived CDR1 and CDR2 are DFQATT and SNEGSKA (reference sequence).

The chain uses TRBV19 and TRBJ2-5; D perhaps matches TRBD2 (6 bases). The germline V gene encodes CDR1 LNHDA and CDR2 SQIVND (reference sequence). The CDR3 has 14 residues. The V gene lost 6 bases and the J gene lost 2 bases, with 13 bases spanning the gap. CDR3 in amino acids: CASSQGLGQETQYF. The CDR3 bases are TGTGCCAGTAGCCAGGGACTGGGACAAGAGACCCAGTACTTC.

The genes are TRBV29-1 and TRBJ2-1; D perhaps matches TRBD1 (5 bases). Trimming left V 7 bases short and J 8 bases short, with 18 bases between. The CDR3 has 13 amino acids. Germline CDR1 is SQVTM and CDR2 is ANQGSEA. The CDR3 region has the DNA TGCAGCGGACTTAGGGGTTCAGGAGATGAGCAGTTCTTC. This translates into CSGLRGSGDEQFF.

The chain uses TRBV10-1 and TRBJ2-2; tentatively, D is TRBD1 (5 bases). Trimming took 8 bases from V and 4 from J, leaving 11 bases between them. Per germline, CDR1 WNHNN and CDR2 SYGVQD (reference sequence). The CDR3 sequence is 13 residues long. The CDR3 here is CASSGQLTGELFF. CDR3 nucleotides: TGCGCCAGCTCTGGACAACTCACCGGGGAGCTGTTTTTT.

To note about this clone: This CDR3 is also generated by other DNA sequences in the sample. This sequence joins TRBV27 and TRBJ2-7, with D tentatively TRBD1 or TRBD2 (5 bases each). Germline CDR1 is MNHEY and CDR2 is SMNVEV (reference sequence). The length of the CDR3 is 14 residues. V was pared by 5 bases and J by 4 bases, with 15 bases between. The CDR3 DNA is TGTGCCAGCAGTCTGGGTGGGGGATGGTACGAGCAGTACTTC. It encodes CASSLGGGWYEQYF.

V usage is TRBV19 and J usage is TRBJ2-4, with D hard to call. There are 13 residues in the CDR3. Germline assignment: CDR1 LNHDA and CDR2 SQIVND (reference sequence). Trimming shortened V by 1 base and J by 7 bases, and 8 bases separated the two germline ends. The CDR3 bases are TGTGCCAGTAGTATAGCCACCGGCAACATTCAGTACTTC. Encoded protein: CASSIATGNIQYF.

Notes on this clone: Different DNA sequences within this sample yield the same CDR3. CDR3 loop: CASSPGSYEQYF. CDR3 nucleotides: TGTGCCAGCAGCCCTGGGTCCTACGAGCAGTACTTC. The gene calls are TRBV5-6 and TRBJ2-7; D call uncertain. The CDR3 is made up of 12 amino acids. Between the trimmed V and J ends, which lost 4 bases and 1 base, there was a span of 6 bases. Germline V lookup: CDR1 SGHDT, CDR2 YYEEEE.